Listed below are T cell receptor beta chains from one sample, sequenced in a study of T cells after yellow fever vaccination. Each CDR3 protein is one row after TCRdb ran MiXCR on the 5' RACE reads. The table lists about 160,000 distinct CDR3 sequences, 6% to 7.5% of them singletons, with around 2.3% in the top ten. The sequencing used CD4+ T cells sorted from PBMCs, collected 5 days after the first yellow fever vaccination. The receptors stem from a man younger than 35 who received the YFV17D yellow fever vaccine. Each CDR3 is given with its conserved first and last residue. The D gene is left open where the match is weak. The size of a clone is reported for some rows only, either as once, few or many, or as a class for expanded clones.

NA	TRBD2	TRBV6-5	TRBJ2-5	CASSYSRRLAGGRETQYF	TGTGCCAGCAGTTACTCGAGAAGGCTAGCGGGGGGCCGGGAGACCCAGTACTTC
NA	NA	TRBV10-3	TRBJ1-2	CAISGGPGTWGYTF	TGTGCCATCAGTGGTGGACCGGGAACGTGGGGCTACACCTTC
NA	NA	TRBV5-1	TRBJ2-3	CASSLNPSTDTQYF	TGCGCCAGCAGCTTGAACCCTAGCACAGATACGCAGTATTTT
few	NA	TRBV5-4	TRBJ2-1	CASSLDSGSSYNEQFF	TGTGCCAGCAGCTTGGATTCAGGGAGCTCCTACAATGAGCAGTTCTTC
few	TRBD2	TRBV6-5	TRBJ2-7	CASSYGGGLYEQYF	TGTGCCAGCAGTTACGGGGGAGGGCTCTACGAGCAGTACTTC
few	NA	TRBV6-2/TRBV6-3	TRBJ2-2	CASTKGGHMRTGELFF	TGTGCCAGCACCAAAGGGGGACACATGAGGACCGGGGAGCTGTTTTTT
few	NA	TRBV7-2	TRBJ2-2	CASSLVGAANTGELFF	TGTGCCAGCAGCTTAGTCGGGGCAGCGAACACCGGGGAGCTGTTTTTT
NA	NA	TRBV6-1	TRBJ2-3	CASSKVRGGGYTQYF	TGTGCCAGCAGTAAAGTGCGAGGAGGGGGGTATACGCAGTATTTT
many	NA	TRBV12-3/TRBV12-4	TRBJ1-1	CASSSQVNTEAFF	TGTGCCAGCAGTTCACAGGTGAACACTGAAGCTTTCTTT
many	TRBD1	TRBV7-3	TRBJ2-5	CASSPAGQGAFETQYF	TGTGCCAGCAGCCCCGCGGGACAGGGGGCGTTCGAGACCCAGTACTTC
few	NA	TRBV4-3	TRBJ1-2	CASSQSRAGYGYTF	TGCGCCAGCAGCCAAAGCAGGGCGGGTTATGGCTACACCTTC
few	NA	TRBV20-1	TRBJ2-5	CSALTVSARDQETQYF	TGCAGTGCTCTGACCGTTAGCGCCCGCGACCAAGAGACCCAGTACTTC
few	NA	TRBV11-2	TRBJ1-3	CASSFLVSDSTGNTIYF	TGTGCCAGCAGCTTTTTAGTGTCCGACTCCACTGGAAACACCATATATTTT
many	TRBD2	TRBV7-6	TRBJ2-1	CASTLSPSGGYNEQFF	TGTGCCAGCACCTTATCCCCTAGCGGGGGTTACAATGAGCAGTTCTTC
few	NA	TRBV5-1	TRBJ1-6	CASSLEGVNSPLHF	TGCGCCAGCAGCTTGGAGGGGGTTAATTCACCCCTCCACTTT
many	TRBD1	TRBV20-1	TRBJ2-2	CSLWTGSNTGELFF	TGCAGTCTTTGGACAGGATCGAACACCGGGGAGCTGTTTTTT
many	NA	TRBV12-3/TRBV12-4	TRBJ2-6	CASSFGGLGANVLTF	TGTGCCAGCAGTTTCGGGGGATTGGGGGCCAACGTCCTGACTTTC
many	NA	TRBV7-2	TRBJ2-5	CASSLYVTETQYF	TGTGCCAGCAGCTTATACGTCACAGAGACCCAGTACTTC
many	NA	TRBV7-2	TRBJ1-4	CASSVQVREKLFF	TGTGCCAGCAGCGTACAGGTGCGCGAAAAACTGTTTTTT
NA	TRBD2	TRBV19	TRBJ2-5	CASSARGTRPFQETQYF	TGTGCCAGTAGTGCGCGGGGGACTCGACCTTTTCAAGAGACCCAGTACTTC
many	NA	TRBV7-9	TRBJ2-7	CASSLAVVSEQYF	TGTGCCAGCAGCTTAGCTGTGGTGAGCGAGCAGTACTTC
NA	NA	TRBV4-1	TRBJ1-5	CASSRQVPRELGQPQHF	TGCGCCAGCAGCCGACAAGTACCCAGGGAGTTGGGTCAGCCCCAGCATTTT
many	NA	TRBV7-2	TRBJ2-1	CASSLAIGLSNEQFF	TGTGCCAGCAGCTTAGCGATAGGGTTGAGCAATGAGCAGTTCTTC
few	NA	TRBV3-1	TRBJ1-5	CASSSAGGTQPQHF	TGTGCCAGCAGTTCCGCGGGGGGAACTCAGCCCCAGCATTTT
few	NA	TRBV7-8	TRBJ1-5	CASSLGRSNQPQHF	TGTGCCAGCAGCTTAGGGCGGAGCAATCAGCCCCAGCATTTT